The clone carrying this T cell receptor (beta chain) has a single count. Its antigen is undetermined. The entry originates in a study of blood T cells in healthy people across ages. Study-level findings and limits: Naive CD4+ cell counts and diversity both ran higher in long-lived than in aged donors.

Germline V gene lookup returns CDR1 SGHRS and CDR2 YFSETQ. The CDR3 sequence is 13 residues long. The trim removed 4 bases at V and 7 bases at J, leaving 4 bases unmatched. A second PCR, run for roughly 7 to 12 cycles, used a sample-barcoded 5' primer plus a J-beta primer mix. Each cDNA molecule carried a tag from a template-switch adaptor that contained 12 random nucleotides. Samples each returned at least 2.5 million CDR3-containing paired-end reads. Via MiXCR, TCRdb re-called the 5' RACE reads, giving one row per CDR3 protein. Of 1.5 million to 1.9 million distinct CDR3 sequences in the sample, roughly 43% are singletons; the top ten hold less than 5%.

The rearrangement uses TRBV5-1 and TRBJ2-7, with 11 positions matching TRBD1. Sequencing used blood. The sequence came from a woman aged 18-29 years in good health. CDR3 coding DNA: TGCGCCAGCAGCGTGGACAGGGGGCGTGAGCAGTACTTC. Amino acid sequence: CASSVDRGREQYF.